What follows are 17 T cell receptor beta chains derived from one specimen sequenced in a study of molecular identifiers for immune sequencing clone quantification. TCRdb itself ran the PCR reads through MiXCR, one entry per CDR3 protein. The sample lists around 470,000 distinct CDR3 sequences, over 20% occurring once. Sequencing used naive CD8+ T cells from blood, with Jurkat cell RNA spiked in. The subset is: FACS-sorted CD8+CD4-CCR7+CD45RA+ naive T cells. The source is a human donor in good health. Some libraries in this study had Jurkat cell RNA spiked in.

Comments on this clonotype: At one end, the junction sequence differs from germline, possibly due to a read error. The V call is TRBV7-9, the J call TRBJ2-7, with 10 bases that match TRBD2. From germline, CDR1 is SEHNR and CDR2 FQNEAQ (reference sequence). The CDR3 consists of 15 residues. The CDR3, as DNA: TGTGCCTGCAGCTTATACAGCGGGAGGGCTGACGAGCAGTACTTC. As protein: CACSLYSGRADEQYF.

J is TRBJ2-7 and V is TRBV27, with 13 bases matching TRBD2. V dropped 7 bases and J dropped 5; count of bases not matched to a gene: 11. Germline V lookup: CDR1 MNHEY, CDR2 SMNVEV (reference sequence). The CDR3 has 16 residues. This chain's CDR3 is CASNTGTSGKYDEQYF. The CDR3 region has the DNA TGTGCCAGCAACACCGGGACTAGCGGGAAGTACGACGAGCAGTACTTC.

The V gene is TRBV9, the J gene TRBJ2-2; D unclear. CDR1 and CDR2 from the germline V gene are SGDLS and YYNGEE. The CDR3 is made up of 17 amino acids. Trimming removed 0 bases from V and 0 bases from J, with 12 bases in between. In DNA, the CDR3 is TGTGCCAGCAGCGTAGGATGTGGGTCTTCGAACACCGGGGAGCTGTTTTTT. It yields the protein CASSVGCGSSNTGELFF.

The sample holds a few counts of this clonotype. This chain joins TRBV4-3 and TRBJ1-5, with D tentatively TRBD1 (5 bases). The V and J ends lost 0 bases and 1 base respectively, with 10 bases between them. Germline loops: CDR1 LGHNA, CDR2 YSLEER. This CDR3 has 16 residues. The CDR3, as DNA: TGCGCCAGCAGCCAAGATTTGAGGGGAAGCAATCAGCCCCAGCATTTT. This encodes CASSQDLRGSNQPQHF.

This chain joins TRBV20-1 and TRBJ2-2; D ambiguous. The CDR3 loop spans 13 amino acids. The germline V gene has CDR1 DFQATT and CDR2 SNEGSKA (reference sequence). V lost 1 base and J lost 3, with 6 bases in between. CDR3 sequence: CSARGRYTGELFF. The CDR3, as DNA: TGCAGTGCTAGAGGACGGTACACCGGGGAGCTGTTTTTT.

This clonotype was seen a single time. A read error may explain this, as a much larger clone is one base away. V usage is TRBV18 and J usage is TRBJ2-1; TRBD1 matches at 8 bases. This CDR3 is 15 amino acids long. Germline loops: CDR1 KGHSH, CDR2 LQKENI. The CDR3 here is CASPPQGEKYNEQFF. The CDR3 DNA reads TGTGCCAGCCCACCACAGGGGGAGAAGTACAATGAGCAGTTCTTC.

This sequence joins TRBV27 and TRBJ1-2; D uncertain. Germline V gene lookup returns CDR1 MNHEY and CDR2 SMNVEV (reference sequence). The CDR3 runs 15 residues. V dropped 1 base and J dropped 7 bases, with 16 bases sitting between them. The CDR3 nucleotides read TGTGCCAGCAGTTTATTGTCAGGATCGCTCAGTGGCTACACCTTC. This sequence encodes CASSLLSGSLSGYTF.

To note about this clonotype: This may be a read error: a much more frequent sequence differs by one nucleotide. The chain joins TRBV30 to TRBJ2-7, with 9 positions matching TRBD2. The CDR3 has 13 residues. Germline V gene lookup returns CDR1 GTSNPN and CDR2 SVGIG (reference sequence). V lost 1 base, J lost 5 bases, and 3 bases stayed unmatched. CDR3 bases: TGTGCCTGGAGTGCCGGCGGGGGGGACGAGCAGTACTTC. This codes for CAWSAGGGDEQYF. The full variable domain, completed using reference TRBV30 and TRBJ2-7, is SQTIHQWPATLVQPVGSPLSLECTVEGTSNPNLYWYRQAAGRGLQLLFYSVGIGQISSEVPQNLSASRPQDRQFILSSKKLLLSDSGFYLCAWSAGGGDEQYFGPGTRLTVT.

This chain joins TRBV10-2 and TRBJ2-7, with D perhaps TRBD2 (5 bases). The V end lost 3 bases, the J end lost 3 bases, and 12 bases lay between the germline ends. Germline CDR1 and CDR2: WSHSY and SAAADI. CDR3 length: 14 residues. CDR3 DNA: TGCGCCAGCAGTGACCGAGGGTTAGGCTACGAGCAGTACTTC. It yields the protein CASSDRGLGYEQYF.

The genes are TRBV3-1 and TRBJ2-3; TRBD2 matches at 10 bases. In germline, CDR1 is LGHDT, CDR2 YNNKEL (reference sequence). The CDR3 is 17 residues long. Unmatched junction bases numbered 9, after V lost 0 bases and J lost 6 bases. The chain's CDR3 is CASSQDPGSGGPDTQYF. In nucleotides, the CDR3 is TGTGCCAGCAGCCAAGATCCTGGTAGCGGGGGGCCGGATACGCAGTATTTT.

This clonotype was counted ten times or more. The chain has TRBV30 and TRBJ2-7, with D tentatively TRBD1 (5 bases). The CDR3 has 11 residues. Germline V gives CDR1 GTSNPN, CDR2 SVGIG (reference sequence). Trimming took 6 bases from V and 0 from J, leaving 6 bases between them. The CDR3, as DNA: TGTGCCTGTGACAGCTCCTACGAGCAGTACTTC. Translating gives CACDSSYEQYF.

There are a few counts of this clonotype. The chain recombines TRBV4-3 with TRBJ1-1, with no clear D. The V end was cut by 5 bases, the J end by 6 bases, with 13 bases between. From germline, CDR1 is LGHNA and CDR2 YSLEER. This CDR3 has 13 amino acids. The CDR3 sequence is CASSATTASEAFF. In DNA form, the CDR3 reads TGCGCCAGCAGCGCGACGACTGCCTCTGAAGCTTTCTTT.

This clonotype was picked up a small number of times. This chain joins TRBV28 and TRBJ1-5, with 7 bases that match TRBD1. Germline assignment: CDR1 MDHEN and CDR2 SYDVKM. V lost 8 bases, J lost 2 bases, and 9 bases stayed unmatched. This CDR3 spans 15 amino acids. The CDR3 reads CASGYRGLGNQPQHF. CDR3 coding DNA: TGTGCCAGCGGGTACAGGGGCCTGGGCAATCAGCCCCAGCATTTT.

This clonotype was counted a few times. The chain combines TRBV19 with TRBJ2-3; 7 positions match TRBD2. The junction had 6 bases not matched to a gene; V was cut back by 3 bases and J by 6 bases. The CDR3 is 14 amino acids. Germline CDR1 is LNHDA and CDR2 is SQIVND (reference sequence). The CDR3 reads CASSMWGGADTQYF. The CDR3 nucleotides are TGTGCCAGTAGTATGTGGGGAGGGGCCGATACGCAGTATTTT.

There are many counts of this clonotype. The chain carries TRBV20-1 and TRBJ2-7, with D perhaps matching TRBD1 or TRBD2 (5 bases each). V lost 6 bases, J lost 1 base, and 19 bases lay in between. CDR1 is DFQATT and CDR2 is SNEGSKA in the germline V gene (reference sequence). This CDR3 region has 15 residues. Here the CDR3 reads CSAVLEDGASYEQYF. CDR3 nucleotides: TGCAGTGCCGTCTTAGAGGACGGGGCGTCCTACGAGCAGTACTTC.

The CDR3 spells CSVEGGGGAGQFF. For the CDR3, the DNA is TGCAGCGTTGAAGGGGGCGGGGGGGCCGGGCAGTTCTTC. This chain links TRBV29-1 with TRBJ2-1, with 9 bases identical to TRBD2. The ends lost 1 base at V and 12 bases at J; junction bases unmatched: 7. This CDR3 contains 13 residues. Germline CDR1 reads SQVTM; CDR2 reads ANQGSEA.

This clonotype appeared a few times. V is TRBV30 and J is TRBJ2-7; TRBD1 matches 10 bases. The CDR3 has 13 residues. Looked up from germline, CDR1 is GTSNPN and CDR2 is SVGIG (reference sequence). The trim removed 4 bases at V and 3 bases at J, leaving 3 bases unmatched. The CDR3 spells CAWTRDRGYEQYF. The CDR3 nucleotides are TGTGCCTGGACCCGGGACAGGGGCTACGAGCAGTACTTC.